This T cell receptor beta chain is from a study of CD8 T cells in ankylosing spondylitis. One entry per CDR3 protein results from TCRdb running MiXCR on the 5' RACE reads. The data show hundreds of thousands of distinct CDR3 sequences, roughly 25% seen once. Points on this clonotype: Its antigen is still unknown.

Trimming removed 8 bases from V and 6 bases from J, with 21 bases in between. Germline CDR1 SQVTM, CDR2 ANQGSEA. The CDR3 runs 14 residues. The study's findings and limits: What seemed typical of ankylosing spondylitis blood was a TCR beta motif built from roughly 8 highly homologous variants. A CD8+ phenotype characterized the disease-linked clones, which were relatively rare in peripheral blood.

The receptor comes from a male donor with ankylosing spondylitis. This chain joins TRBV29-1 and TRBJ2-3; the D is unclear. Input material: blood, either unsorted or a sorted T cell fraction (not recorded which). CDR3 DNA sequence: TGCAGCTACTCCCACAAGCCCCCCTCGGATACGCAGTATTTT. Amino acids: CSYSHKPPSDTQYF.